This T cell receptor (beta chain) originates from a study of blood T cell repertoires in COVID-19 (dated by TCRdb to the early 2020s). About the investigation overall: Samples from collaborators originated in the United States, Italy and Spain and spanned both the acute and convalescent phases of COVID-19. The prospective study material was composed of cDNA or gDNA derived from T cells, B-cell-depleted T cells, or PBMCs. Subjects who had been exposed to COVID-19, were actively infected with it, or had recovered from it provided the deeply sampled blood TCRbeta repertoires that made up the dataset. The repertoires were made available in a free public database intended to serve as a resource for research on the immune response to SARS-CoV-2. The samples were drawn from the first 160 participants of the ongoing ImmuneRACE study and from 1,200 or so subjects provided by 6 global collaborators. Nearly every sample came with metadata listing a de-identified subject ID, COVID-19 status, age in years and sex. Where available, HLA class I and class II types were taken from metadata supplied by the sample provider and were not determined by assay-based typing. General conclusions and limits of the study: The amount of clinical and demographic metadata varied by source and participant and was provided uncurated.

The immunoSEQ Assay, a bias-controlled multiplex PCR, was used to amplify TCRbeta CDR3 regions from genomic DNA. Per the source publication's procedure: Nucleated cell counts per sample were estimated from amplification of reference gene primers within the assay. To quantify the absolute abundance of each unique TCRbeta CDR3 rearrangement, sequence reads were collapsed and filtered. For each sample, productive Simpson clonality was calculated as the square root of Simpson's diversity index across productive rearrangements. TCRdb took this table from immuneACCESS and kept in-frame rearrangements with V and J called. Such tables lack part of the clones; where checked against another copy, unresolved V genes explain under half of the gap, and the rest is unexplained. V and J calls and clone size are copied from that table; D and trimming were computed from the DNA. The sample table holds about 530,000 clones, of which roughly nine tenths were seen once. Jointly, the top ten make up roughly 8% of the sample.

Of note for this clone: Its antigen is currently not known. No per-base quality is available; no much larger clone lies one base away.

CDR1 MNHEY and CDR2 SVGAGI were looked up in the germline V gene. Deletion took 0 bases off V and 8 bases off J, with a span of 16 bases between the germline ends. The CDR3 spans 15 residues, from the cysteine through the phenylalanine. This entry keeps only the CDR3 DNA: 45 bases, framed from base 1. In Seattle, one collaborating source enrolled patients while the infection was active and tracked those patients longitudinally over the course of disease. The collaborating institutions used their own protocols to collect whole blood in K2EDTA tubes. Collaborator samples were shipped for TCRbeta analysis as frozen whole blood, isolated PBMCs, or DNA extracted from either sample type.

The clonotype originates from a woman aged 45-60 years with COVID-19, enrolled during active disease. The sequence links TRBV6-5 to TRBJ1-1; no D segment can be confidently identified. The specimen sequenced was peripheral blood. This receptor carries the CDR3 CASSYSTVARREAFF. The bases read TGTGCCAGCAGTTACTCGACTGTGGCCCGGCGCGAAGCTTTCTTT.